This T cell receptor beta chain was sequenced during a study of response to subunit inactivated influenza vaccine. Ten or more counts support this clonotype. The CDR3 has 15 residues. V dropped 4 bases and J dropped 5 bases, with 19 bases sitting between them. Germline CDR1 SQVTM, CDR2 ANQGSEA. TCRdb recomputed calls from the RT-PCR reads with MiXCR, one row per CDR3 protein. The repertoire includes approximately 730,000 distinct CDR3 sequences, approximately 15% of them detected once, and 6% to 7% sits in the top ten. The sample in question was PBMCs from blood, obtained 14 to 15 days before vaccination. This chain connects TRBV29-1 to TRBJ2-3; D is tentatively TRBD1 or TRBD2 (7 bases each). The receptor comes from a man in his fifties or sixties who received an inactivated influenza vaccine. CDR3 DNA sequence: TGCAGCGTTGGAAACCAGGGGGGACTACAAGATACGCAGTATTTT. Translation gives CSVGNQGGLQDTQYF.